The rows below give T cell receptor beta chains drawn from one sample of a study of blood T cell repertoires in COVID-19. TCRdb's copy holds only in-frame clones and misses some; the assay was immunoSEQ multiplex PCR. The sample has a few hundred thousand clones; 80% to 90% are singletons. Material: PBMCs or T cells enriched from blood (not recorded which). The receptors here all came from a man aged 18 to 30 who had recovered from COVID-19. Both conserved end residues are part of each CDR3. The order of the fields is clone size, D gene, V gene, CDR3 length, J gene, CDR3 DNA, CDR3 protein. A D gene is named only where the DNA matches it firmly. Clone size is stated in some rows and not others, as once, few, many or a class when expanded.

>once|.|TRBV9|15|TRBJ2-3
TGTGCCAGCAGTCAGAGGAGCGTACCCACAGATACGCAGTATTTT
CASSQRSVPTDTQYF
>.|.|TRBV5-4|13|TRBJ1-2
TGTGCCAGCAGCCCGGACAGTACCTATGGCTACACCTTC
CASSPDSTYGYTF
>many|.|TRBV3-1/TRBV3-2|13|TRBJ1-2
TGTGCCAGCAGCCCCACATCCGGGTATGGCTACACCTTC
CASSPTSGYGYTF
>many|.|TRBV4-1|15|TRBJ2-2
TGCGCCAGCAGCCAAGGGCAGGGAATTACCGGGGAGCTGTTTTTT
CASSQGQGITGELFF
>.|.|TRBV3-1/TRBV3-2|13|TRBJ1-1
TGTGCCAGCAGCCAAGCCAGGGTCTCTGAAGCTTTCTTT
CASSQARVSEAFF
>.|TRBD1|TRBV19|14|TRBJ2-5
TGTGCCAGTAGTTCCCGACAGGGCCAAGAGACCCAGTACTTC
CASSSRQGQETQYF
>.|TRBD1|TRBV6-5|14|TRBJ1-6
TGTGTCAGCAGTTTCCGACAGGGTAATTCACCCCTCCACTTT
CVSSFRQGNSPLHF
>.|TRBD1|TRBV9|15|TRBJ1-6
TGTGCCAGCAGCGTAGGTGGGACAGGGGGATCACCCCTCCACTTT
CASSVGGTGGSPLHF
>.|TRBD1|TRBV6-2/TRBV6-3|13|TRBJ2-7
TGTGCCAGCAGTTACCAGGGGGCCTACGAGCAGTACTTC
CASSYQGAYEQYF
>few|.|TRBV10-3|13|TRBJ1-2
TGTGCCATCAGACTAATGGAGAACTATGGCTACACCTTC
CAIRLMENYGYTF
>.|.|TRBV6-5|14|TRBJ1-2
TGTGCCAGCAGTTACTCGTACAGGACCTATGGCTACACCTTC
CASSYSYRTYGYTF
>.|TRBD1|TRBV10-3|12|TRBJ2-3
TGTGCCGTGACAGGGTTCACAGATACGCAGTATTTT
CAVTGFTDTQYF
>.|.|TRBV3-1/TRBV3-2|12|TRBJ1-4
TGTGCCAGCAGCCAAGCGGGGGGGAAACTGTTTTTT
CASSQAGGKLFF
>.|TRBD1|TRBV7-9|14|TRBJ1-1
TGTGCCAGCAGCTTAGGACAGGGGAAGGCTGAAGCTTTCTTT
CASSLGQGKAEAFF
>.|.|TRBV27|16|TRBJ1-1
TGTGCCAGCAGTACCGGACGGGAAAGACCGAACACTGAAGCTTTCTTT
CASSTGRERPNTEAFF
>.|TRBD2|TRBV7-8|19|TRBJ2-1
TGTGCCAGCAGCTTAGGGCTAGCGGGGGGGCTGGGTGTGATCGATGAGCAGTTCTTC
CASSLGLAGGLGVIDEQFF
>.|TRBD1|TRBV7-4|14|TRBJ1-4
TGTGCCAGCAGCTTGGGGACAGTGGGTGAAAAACTGTTTTTT
CASSLGTVGEKLFF
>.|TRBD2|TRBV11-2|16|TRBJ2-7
TGTGCCAGCAGCTTAGGGGCTGCGGGAGGCCGGTACGAGCAGTACTTC
CASSLGAAGGRYEQYF
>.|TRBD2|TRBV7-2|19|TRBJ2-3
TGTGCCAGCAGCCGGCGGACTAGCGGGAGGGCCGTGATGACAGATACGCAGTATTTT
CASSRRTSGRAVMTDTQYF
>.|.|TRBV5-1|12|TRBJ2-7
TGCGCCAGCAGCGATCAAGCGAGGGAGCAGTACTTC
CASSDQAREQYF
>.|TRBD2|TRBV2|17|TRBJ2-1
TGTGCCAGCAGGCCAGGGACTAGCGGGTTGGCCTACAATGAGCAGTTCTTC
CASRPGTSGLAYNEQFF
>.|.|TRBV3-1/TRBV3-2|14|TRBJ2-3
TGTGCCAGCAGCCAGCCTGGGGGGACAGATACGCAGTATTTT
CASSQPGGTDTQYF
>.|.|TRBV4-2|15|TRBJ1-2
TGTGCCAGCAGCCAAGATCGAAGGACAGATTATGGCTACACCTTC
CASSQDRRTDYGYTF
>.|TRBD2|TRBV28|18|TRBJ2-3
TGTGCCAGCAGCTCCGACTACGGACTAGCGGGGATCACAGATACGCAGTATTTT
CASSSDYGLAGITDTQYF
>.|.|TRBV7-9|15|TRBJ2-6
TGTGCCAGCAGCTTATGGCTGTCTGGGGCCAACGTCCTGACTTTC
CASSLWLSGANVLTF
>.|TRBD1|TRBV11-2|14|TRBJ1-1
TGTGCCAGCAGAGCAGGGGGCATGAACACTGAAGCTTTCTTT
CASRAGGMNTEAFF
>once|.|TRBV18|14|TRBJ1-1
TGTGCCAGCTCACGGGTGACAGCGAACACTGAAGCTTTCTTT
CASSRVTANTEAFF
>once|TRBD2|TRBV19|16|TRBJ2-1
TGTGCCAGTAGTCGACTAGCGGGAGACCCCTACAATGAGCAGTTCTTC
CASSRLAGDPYNEQFF
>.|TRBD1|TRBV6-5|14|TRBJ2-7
TGTGCCAGCAGTCCTGGGCAGGGGGTAGGCGAGCAGTACTTC
CASSPGQGVGEQYF
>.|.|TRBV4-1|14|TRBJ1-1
TGCGCCAGCAGCCAAGAGACTAAGAACTATGAAGCTTTCTTT
CASSQETKNYEAFF
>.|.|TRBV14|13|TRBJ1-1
TGTGCCAGCAGCCTAACAAGGAACACTGAAGCTTTCTTT
CASSLTRNTEAFF
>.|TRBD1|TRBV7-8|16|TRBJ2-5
TGTGCCAGCAGCCTTCGTCCAGGACAGGGACGAGAGACCCAGTACTTC
CASSLRPGQGRETQYF
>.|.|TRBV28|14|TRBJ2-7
TGTGCCAGCAGTTTATTGTTTCGGGACTACGAGCAGTACTTC
CASSLLFRDYEQYF
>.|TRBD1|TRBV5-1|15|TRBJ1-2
TGCGCCAGCAGCTCCGGGACAGAAGCTAACTATGGCTACACCTTC
CASSSGTEANYGYTF
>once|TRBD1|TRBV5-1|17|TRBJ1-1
TGCGCCAGCAGTGACCTTTACCGACAGGGCCAGTACACTGAAGCTTTCTTT
CASSDLYRQGQYTEAFF
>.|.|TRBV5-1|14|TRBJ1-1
TGCGCCAGCAGTTTGACAGTACGGAACACTGAAGCTTTCTTT
CASSLTVRNTEAFF
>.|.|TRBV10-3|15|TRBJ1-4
TGTGCCATCAGTGAGGTTAACACCTTTAATGAAAAACTGTTTTTT
CAISEVNTFNEKLFF
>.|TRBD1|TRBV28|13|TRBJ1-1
TGTGCCACCGGAGGAAGGGGGCATGCTGAAGCTTTCTTT
CATGGRGHAEAFF
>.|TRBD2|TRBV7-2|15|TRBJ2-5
TGTGCCAGCAGCTTAGCGCAAGCGGGGGGGGAGACCCAGTACTTC
CASSLAQAGGETQYF
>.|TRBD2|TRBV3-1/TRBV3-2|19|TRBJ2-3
TGTGCCAGCAGCCTCCCGAAGACTAGCGGGAGTTCTAGCACAGATACGCAGTATTTT
CASSLPKTSGSSSTDTQYF
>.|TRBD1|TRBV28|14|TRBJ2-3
TGTGCCAGCAGTTTCGGACAGGGGACAGATACGCAGTATTTT
CASSFGQGTDTQYF
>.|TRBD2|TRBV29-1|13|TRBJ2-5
TGCAGCGTCGCGCTAGCGGGGGGAGAGACCCAGTACTTC
CSVALAGGETQYF
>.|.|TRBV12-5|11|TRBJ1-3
TGTGCTAGTGGTTTGATCGGCACCATATATTTT
CASGLIGTIYF
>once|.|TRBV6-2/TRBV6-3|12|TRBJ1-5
TGTGCCAGCAGCACAGGGTATCAGCCCCAGCATTTT
CASSTGYQPQHF
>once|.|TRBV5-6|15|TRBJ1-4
TGTGCCAGTTACAGAGCCGACAGATCTAATGAAAAACTGTTTTTT
CASYRADRSNEKLFF
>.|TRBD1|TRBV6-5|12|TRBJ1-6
TGTGCCACCGGACAGGGGTCTTCACCCCTCCACTTT
CATGQGSSPLHF
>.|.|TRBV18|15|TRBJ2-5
TGTGCCAGCTCACCGCAGAGTAGAAGGGGAGAGACCCAGTACTTC
CASSPQSRRGETQYF
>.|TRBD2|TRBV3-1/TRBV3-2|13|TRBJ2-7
TGTGCCAGTTCGACTAGCGGGGGCCACGAGCAGTACTTC
CASSTSGGHEQYF